Detailed here is one TCR beta chain. What it binds is not known. The entry originates in a study of shared clonotypes between healthy human individuals. Overall study results and limits: Generally, estimated richness proved larger in naive subsets than it did in memory subsets. It was the non-shared clonotypes that had lower generation probabilities than clonotypes shared by all four donors. The sole specimen, blood, was sampled, and tissue repertoires likely differ.

Measured with immunoSEQ multiplex PCR; TCRdb has only the in-frame clones, and not every one. The sample has a few million clones, around 92% seen once. The CDR3 extends over 14 amino acids. V lost 6 bases, J lost 5 bases, and 14 bases lay in between. Germline-derived CDR1 and CDR2 are MNHNY and SVGAGI (reference sequence). The sequenced material came from naive CD4+ T cells from PBMCs. Described subset: CD45RA+ positively selected. The sequence was collected from a man in his late teens or twenties in good health. Some clones in this sample may be carry-over from other donors' samples. This chain connects TRBV6-6 to TRBJ1-5; D remains unclear. CDR3 nucleotide sequence: TGTGCCAGCAGGTTACGGGTCCGGGATCAGCCCCAGCATTTT. This gives the protein CASRLRVRDQPQHF.